Listed below are T cell receptor beta chains from one sample, sequenced in a study of T-cell reconstitution after alpha-beta-depleted transplantation in children. In TCRdb, the PCR reads were re-called with MiXCR into one record per CDR3 protein. The sample includes about a million distinct CDR3 sequences, around 30% of them seen just once. The specimen was PBMCs, mostly from graft donor cells, collected 360 days after TCRalphabeta/CD19-depleted stem cell transplant. Source of these receptors: a boy less than two years old who had a stem cell transplant for SCID, so the T cells may come from the graft donor. Each CDR3 is given with its conserved first and last residue. Each record gives: V gene, D gene, clone size, J gene, CDR3 protein, CDR3 DNA. D genes are given only for firm matches. Some rows mark clone size as missing; the rest say once, few, many or name a class of expanded clone.

v_call: TRBV20-1; d_call: TRBD1; clone_size: -; j_call: TRBJ2-1; cdr3_aa: CSAERGLGNEQFF; cdr3_nt: TGCAGTGCGGAGAGGGGGCTTGGGAATGAGCAGTTCTTC
v_call: TRBV12-3/TRBV12-4; d_call: -; clone_size: -; j_call: TRBJ2-7; cdr3_aa: CASTEQGLGPYEQYF; cdr3_nt: TGTGCCAGCACCGAACAGGGATTAGGTCCCTACGAGCAGTACTTC
v_call: TRBV12-3/TRBV12-4; d_call: -; clone_size: -; j_call: TRBJ1-1; cdr3_aa: CASSLGRITEAFF; cdr3_nt: TGTGCCAGCAGTTTAGGCAGGATCACTGAAGCTTTCTTT
v_call: TRBV7-2; d_call: -; clone_size: -; j_call: TRBJ2-5; cdr3_aa: CASSWWTATIQETQYF; cdr3_nt: TGTGCCAGCAGCTGGTGGACAGCCACAATTCAAGAGACCCAGTACTTC
v_call: TRBV15; d_call: -; clone_size: few; j_call: TRBJ1-1; cdr3_aa: CATSRDLTGNTEAFF; cdr3_nt: TGTGCCACCAGCAGAGACCTGACCGGGAACACTGAAGCTTTCTTT
v_call: TRBV6-1; d_call: TRBD1; clone_size: few; j_call: TRBJ2-1; cdr3_aa: CASSGGTGYEQFF; cdr3_nt: TGTGCCAGCAGTGGTGGGACAGGGTATGAGCAGTTCTTC
v_call: TRBV12-3/TRBV12-4; d_call: -; clone_size: -; j_call: TRBJ2-3; cdr3_aa: CASRPYNMEITDTQYF; cdr3_nt: TGTGCCAGCAGGCCTTATAATATGGAGATCACAGATACGCAGTATTTT
v_call: TRBV3-1; d_call: -; clone_size: -; j_call: TRBJ2-7; cdr3_aa: CASSQDRGAGVSYEQYF; cdr3_nt: TGTGCCAGCAGCCAAGATCGTGGGGCAGGGGTCTCCTACGAGCAGTACTTC
v_call: TRBV20-1; d_call: TRBD2; clone_size: few; j_call: TRBJ2-7; cdr3_aa: CSARGPSGRSYEQYF; cdr3_nt: TGCAGTGCTAGAGGACCTAGCGGGCGCTCCTACGAGCAGTACTTC
v_call: TRBV28; d_call: TRBD1; clone_size: many; j_call: TRBJ1-4; cdr3_aa: CAGSGPGTGINEKLFF; cdr3_nt: TGTGCCGGCAGCGGGCCTGGGACAGGGATTAATGAAAAACTGTTTTTT
v_call: TRBV2; d_call: TRBD1; clone_size: -; j_call: TRBJ2-7; cdr3_aa: CASLPDRVEIKQYF; cdr3_nt: TGTGCCAGCCTACCGGACAGGGTGGAAATCAAGCAGTACTTC
v_call: TRBV12-3/TRBV12-4; d_call: -; clone_size: -; j_call: TRBJ1-1; cdr3_aa: CASRKTVYTEAFF; cdr3_nt: TGTGCCAGCAGGAAGACAGTTTACACTGAAGCTTTCTTT
v_call: TRBV6-5; d_call: -; clone_size: many; j_call: TRBJ1-1; cdr3_aa: CASSRGNTEAFF; cdr3_nt: TGTGCCAGCAGCCGGGGGAACACTGAAGCTTTCTTT
v_call: TRBV7-2; d_call: -; clone_size: few; j_call: TRBJ1-2; cdr3_aa: CASSLGVGPFYGYTF; cdr3_nt: TGTGCCAGCAGCTTAGGAGTCGGGCCATTCTATGGCTACACCTTC
v_call: TRBV12-3/TRBV12-4; d_call: TRBD1; clone_size: many; j_call: TRBJ2-7; cdr3_aa: CASSFLRDRSSYEQYF; cdr3_nt: TGTGCCAGCAGTTTTCTCCGGGACAGGAGCTCCTACGAGCAGTACTTC
v_call: TRBV18; d_call: TRBD1; clone_size: many; j_call: TRBJ2-7; cdr3_aa: CASSPSGGSEQYF; cdr3_nt: TGTGCCAGCTCACCTTCAGGGGGCAGCGAGCAGTACTTC
v_call: TRBV15; d_call: TRBD1; clone_size: few; j_call: TRBJ2-1; cdr3_aa: CATGGQSYNEQFF; cdr3_nt: TGTGCCACAGGGGGACAGTCCTACAATGAGCAGTTCTTC
v_call: TRBV7-2; d_call: -; clone_size: -; j_call: TRBJ1-2; cdr3_aa: CASSLARPHWGYTF; cdr3_nt: TGTGCCAGCAGCTTAGCCAGGCCCCATTGGGGCTACACCTTC
v_call: TRBV5-6; d_call: -; clone_size: -; j_call: TRBJ1-1; cdr3_aa: CASSLAITEAFF; cdr3_nt: TGTGCCAGCAGCTTGGCGATAACTGAAGCTTTCTTT
v_call: TRBV6-5; d_call: -; clone_size: few; j_call: TRBJ2-3; cdr3_aa: CASSYSIISTDTQYF; cdr3_nt: TGTGCCAGCAGTTACTCGATAATCTCCACAGATACGCAGTATTTT
v_call: TRBV12-3/TRBV12-4; d_call: -; clone_size: -; j_call: TRBJ2-5; cdr3_aa: CASSFGPGLQETQYF; cdr3_nt: TGTGCCAGCAGTTTTGGTCCCGGGCTCCAAGAGACCCAGTACTTC
v_call: TRBV12-3/TRBV12-4; d_call: TRBD2; clone_size: many; j_call: TRBJ2-5; cdr3_aa: CASSLIGTSEETQYF; cdr3_nt: TGTGCCAGCAGTTTAATAGGGACTAGCGAAGAGACCCAGTACTTC
v_call: TRBV4-1; d_call: -; clone_size: -; j_call: TRBJ1-5; cdr3_aa: CASSQERSRVERPQHF; cdr3_nt: TGCGCCAGCAGCCAAGAGCGGAGCAGGGTAGAGAGGCCCCAGCATTTT
v_call: TRBV5-1; d_call: TRBD2; clone_size: -; j_call: TRBJ2-1; cdr3_aa: CASSLVVLAGGSGNEQFF; cdr3_nt: TGCGCCAGCAGCTTGGTTGTCCTAGCGGGGGGGTCGGGCAATGAGCAGTTCTTC
v_call: TRBV9; d_call: -; clone_size: few; j_call: TRBJ2-2; cdr3_aa: CASRGWRTGELFF; cdr3_nt: TGTGCCAGCAGAGGCTGGAGGACCGGGGAGCTGTTTTTT
v_call: TRBV20-1; d_call: -; clone_size: -; j_call: TRBJ2-7; cdr3_aa: CSAPQGREQYF; cdr3_nt: TGCAGTGCCCCACAGGGACGCGAGCAGTACTTC
v_call: TRBV5-5; d_call: TRBD1; clone_size: few; j_call: TRBJ2-1; cdr3_aa: CASSFRPGQANNEQFF; cdr3_nt: TGTGCCAGCAGCTTCCGACCGGGACAGGCGAACAATGAGCAGTTCTTC
v_call: TRBV24-1; d_call: TRBD1; clone_size: few; j_call: TRBJ1-5; cdr3_aa: CATRTGENQPQHF; cdr3_nt: TGTGCCACCAGGACAGGGGAAAATCAGCCCCAGCATTTT
v_call: TRBV12-3/TRBV12-4; d_call: -; clone_size: -; j_call: TRBJ1-3; cdr3_aa: CASSSTSRRRILNTIYF; cdr3_nt: TGTGCCAGCAGCTCCACATCTCGACGGAGGATCCTAAACACCATATATTTT
v_call: TRBV6-5; d_call: TRBD1; clone_size: few; j_call: TRBJ2-7; cdr3_aa: CASSYSMGQLSYEQYF; cdr3_nt: TGTGCCAGCAGTTACTCGATGGGACAGCTATCCTACGAGCAGTACTTC
v_call: TRBV11-2; d_call: -; clone_size: -; j_call: TRBJ2-3; cdr3_aa: CASSDRDLRDTQYF; cdr3_nt: TGTGCCAGCAGCGACCGGGACCTAAGGGATACGCAGTATTTT
v_call: TRBV20-1; d_call: -; clone_size: few; j_call: TRBJ2-7; cdr3_aa: CSAGQTYYEQYF; cdr3_nt: TGCAGTGCCGGACAGACCTACTACGAGCAGTACTTC